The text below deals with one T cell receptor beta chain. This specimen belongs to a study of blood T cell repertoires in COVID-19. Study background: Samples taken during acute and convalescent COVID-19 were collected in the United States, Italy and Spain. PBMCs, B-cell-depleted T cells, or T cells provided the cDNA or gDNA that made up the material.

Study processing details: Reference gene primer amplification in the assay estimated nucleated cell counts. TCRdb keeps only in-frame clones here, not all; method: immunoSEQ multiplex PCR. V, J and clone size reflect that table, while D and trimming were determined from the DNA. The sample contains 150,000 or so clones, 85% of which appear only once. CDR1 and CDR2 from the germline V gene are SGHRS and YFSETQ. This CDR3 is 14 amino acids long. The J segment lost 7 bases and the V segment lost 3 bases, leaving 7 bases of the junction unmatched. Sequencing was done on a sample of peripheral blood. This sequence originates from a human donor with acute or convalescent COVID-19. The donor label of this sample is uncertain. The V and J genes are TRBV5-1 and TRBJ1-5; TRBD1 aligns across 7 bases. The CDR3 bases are TGCGCCAGCAGCTCCGGGACAGAAGGGCAGCCCCAGCATTTT. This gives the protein CASSSGTEGQPQHF.